These T cell receptor beta chains were read from a single sample in a study of response to subunit inactivated influenza vaccine. TCRdb re-analysed the RT-PCR reads in MiXCR, keeping a single row per CDR3 protein. The repertoire holds about 480,000 distinct CDR3 sequences, with under 15% as singletons. The sequenced sample was PBMCs from blood, obtained roughly 45 days after vaccination. The origin of the receptors is a man between 50 and 59 years old who received an inactivated influenza vaccine. The CDR3 runs from the conserved cysteine through the conserved F or W. The size field is filled for only some rows; it gives once, few, many or a size class.

few | TRBV29-1 | CSVTSVQGSETQYF
few | TRBV9 | CASSVYGGSYNEQFF
NA | TRBV4-3 | CASSQERSRSPQHF
few | TRBV6-5 | CASSYIGADRVKEGYTF
NA | TRBV7-6 | CASSPPDSANTGELFF
NA | TRBV20-1 | CSARVAGVDQRSYNEQFF
few | TRBV7-8 | CASSTRRVVGETQYF
NA | TRBV15 | CATSRDSRHNEQFF
few | TRBV12-3/TRBV12-4 | CASSSPYSGANEQHF
many | TRBV11-2 | CASSKVGYEQYF
few | TRBV4-3 | CASSQNSGGVSTDTQYF
few | TRBV4-3 | CASSPTDLTSQHGYGYTF
NA | TRBV7-9 | CASSLGGTRETQYF